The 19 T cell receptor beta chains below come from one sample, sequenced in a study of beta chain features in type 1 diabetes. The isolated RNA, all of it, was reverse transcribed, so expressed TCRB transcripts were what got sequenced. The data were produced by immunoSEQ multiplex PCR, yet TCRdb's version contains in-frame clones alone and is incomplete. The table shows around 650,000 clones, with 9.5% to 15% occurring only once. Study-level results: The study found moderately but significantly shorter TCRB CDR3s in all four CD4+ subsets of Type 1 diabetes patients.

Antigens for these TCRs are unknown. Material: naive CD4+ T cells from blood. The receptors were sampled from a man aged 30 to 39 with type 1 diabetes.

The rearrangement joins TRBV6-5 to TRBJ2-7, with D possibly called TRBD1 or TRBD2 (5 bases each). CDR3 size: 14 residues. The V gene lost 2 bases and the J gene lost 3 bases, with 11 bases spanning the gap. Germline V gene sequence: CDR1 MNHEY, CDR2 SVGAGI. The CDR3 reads CASSYVGRSYEQYF. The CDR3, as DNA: TGTGCCAGCAGTTACGTGGGACGGAGCTACGAGCAGTACTTC.

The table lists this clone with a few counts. The chain's CDR3 is CASRGTGTYEQYF. The CDR3, as DNA: TGTGCCAGCAGGGGGACAGGGACCTACGAGCAGTACTTC. This chain joins TRBV2 and TRBJ2-7; 9 bases line up with TRBD1. This CDR3 has 13 residues. The junction had 2 bases not matched to a gene; V was cut back by 6 bases and J by 2 bases. CDR1 SNHLY and CDR2 FYNNEI come from the germline V gene.

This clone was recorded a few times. CDR3 protein: CASSYSRQGVQPQHF. CDR3 sequence (DNA): TGTGCCAGCAGTTACTCGAGACAGGGGGTACAGCCCCAGCATTTT. The chain carries TRBV6-5 and TRBJ1-5; 9 bases fit TRBD1. Trimming took 0 bases from V and 7 from J; bases not matched to a gene: 4. Germline V gene lookup returns CDR1 MNHEY and CDR2 SVGAGI. CDR3 size: 15 residues.

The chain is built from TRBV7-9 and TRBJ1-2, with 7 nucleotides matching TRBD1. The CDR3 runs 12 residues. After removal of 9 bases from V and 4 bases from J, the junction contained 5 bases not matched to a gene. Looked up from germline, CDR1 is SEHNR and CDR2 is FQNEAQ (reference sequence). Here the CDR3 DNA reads TGTGCCAGTTCAGGGGGAAGCTATGGCTACACCTTC. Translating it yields CASSGGSYGYTF. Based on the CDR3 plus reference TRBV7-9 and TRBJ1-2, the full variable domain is DTGVSQNPRHKITKRGQNVTFRCDPISEHNRLYWYRQTLGQGPEFLTYFQNEAQLEKSRLLSDRFSAERPKGSFSTLEIQRTEQGDSAMYLCASSGGSYGYTFGSGTRLTVV.

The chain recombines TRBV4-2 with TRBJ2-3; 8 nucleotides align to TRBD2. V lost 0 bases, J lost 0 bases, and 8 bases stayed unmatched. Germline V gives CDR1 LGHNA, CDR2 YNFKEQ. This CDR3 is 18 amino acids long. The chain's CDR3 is CASSQEGGGGSSTDTQYF. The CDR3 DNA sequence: TGTGCCAGCAGCCAAGAGGGAGGCGGGGGGTCGAGCACAGATACGCAGTATTTT.

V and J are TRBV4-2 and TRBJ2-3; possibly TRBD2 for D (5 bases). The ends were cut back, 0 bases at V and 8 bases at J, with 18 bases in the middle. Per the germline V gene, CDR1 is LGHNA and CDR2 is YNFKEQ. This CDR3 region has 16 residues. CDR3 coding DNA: TGTGCCAGCAGCCAAGATCGAAACTCTCGCGCGGGTACGCAGTATTTT. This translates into CASSQDRNSRAGTQYF.

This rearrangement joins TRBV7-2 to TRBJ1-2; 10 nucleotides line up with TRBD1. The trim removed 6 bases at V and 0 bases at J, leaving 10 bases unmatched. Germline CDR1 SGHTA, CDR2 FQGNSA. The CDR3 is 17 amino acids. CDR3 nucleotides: TGTGCCAGCAGACTCCGGACAGGGGGTCAAGCTAACTATGGCTACACCTTC. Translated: CASRLRTGGQANYGYTF.

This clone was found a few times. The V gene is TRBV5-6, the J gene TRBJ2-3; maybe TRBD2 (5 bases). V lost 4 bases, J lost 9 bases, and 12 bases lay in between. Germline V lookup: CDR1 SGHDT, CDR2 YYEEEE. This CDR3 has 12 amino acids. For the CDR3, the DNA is TGTGCCAGCAGCGGTACGGGGTTCACGCAGTATTTT. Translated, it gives CASSGTGFTQYF.

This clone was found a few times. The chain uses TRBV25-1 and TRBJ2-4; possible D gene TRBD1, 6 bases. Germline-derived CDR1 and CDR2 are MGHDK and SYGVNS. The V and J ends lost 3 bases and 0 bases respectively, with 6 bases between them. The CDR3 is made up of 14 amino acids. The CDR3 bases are TGTGCCAGCAGTGACAGGGGAGCCAAAAACATTCAGTACTTC. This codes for CASSDRGAKNIQYF. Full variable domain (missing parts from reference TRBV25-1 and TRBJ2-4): EADIYQTPRYLVIGTGKKITLECSQTMGHDKMYWYQQDPGMELHLIHYSYGVNSTEKGDLSSESTVSRIRTEHFPLTLESARPSHTSQYLCASSDRGAKNIQYFGAGTRLSVL.

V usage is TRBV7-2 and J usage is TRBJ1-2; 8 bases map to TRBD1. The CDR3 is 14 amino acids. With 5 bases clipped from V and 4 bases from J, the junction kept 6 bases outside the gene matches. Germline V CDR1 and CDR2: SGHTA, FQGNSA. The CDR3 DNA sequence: TGTGCCAGCAGCGCTGCTGGACAGGGCTATGGCTACACCTTC. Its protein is CASSAAGQGYGYTF. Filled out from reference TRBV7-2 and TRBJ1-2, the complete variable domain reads GAGVSQSPSNKVTEKGKDVELRCDPISGHTALYWYRQSLGQGLEFLIYFQGNSAPDKSGLPSDRFSAERTGGSVSTLTIQRTQQEDSAVYLCASSAAGQGYGYTFGSGTRLTVV.

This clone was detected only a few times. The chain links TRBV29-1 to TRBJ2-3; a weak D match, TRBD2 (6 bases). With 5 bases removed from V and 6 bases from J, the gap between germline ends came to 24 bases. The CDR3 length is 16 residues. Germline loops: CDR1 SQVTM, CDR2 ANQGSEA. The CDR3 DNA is TGCAGCGTTATCGGGAGTCGTGGGGGGACCAGGGATACGCAGTATTTT. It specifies CSVIGSRGGTRDTQYF.

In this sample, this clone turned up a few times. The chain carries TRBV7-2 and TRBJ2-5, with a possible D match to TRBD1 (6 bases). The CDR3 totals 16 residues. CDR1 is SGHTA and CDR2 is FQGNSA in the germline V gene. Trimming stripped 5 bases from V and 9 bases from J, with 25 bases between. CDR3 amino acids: CASSPFLLGASSSQYF. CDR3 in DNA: TGTGCCAGCAGCCCCTTCCTCCTGGGGGCGTCTAGTTCCCAGTACTTC. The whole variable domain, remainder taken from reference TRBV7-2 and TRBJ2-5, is GAGVSQSPSNKVTEKGKDVELRCDPISGHTALYWYRQSLGQGLEFLIYFQGNSAPDKSGLPSDRFSAERTGGSVSTLTIQRTQQEDSAVYLCASSPFLLGASSSQYFGPGTRLLVL.

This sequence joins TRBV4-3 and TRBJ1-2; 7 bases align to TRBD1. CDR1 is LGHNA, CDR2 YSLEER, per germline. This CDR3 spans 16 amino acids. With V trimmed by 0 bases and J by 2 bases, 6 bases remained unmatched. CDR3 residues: CASSQEGHRGNYGYTF. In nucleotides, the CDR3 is TGCGCCAGCAGCCAAGAAGGCCACAGGGGAAACTATGGCTACACCTTC.

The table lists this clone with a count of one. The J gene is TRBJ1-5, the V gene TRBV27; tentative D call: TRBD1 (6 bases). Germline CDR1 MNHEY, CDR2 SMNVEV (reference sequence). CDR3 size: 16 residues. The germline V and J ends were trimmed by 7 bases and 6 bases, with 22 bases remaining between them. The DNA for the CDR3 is TGTGCCAGCAAAGATTTAGGGGCAGGGGCGCGTCAGCCCCAGCATTTT. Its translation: CASKDLGAGARQPQHF.

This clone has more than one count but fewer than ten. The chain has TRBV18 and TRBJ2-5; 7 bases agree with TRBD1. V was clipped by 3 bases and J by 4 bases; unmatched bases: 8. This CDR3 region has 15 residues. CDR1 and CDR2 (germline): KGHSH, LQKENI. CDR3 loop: CASSPPGTATETQYF. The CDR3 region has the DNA TGTGCCAGCTCACCCCCCGGGACAGCCACAGAGACCCAGTACTTC.

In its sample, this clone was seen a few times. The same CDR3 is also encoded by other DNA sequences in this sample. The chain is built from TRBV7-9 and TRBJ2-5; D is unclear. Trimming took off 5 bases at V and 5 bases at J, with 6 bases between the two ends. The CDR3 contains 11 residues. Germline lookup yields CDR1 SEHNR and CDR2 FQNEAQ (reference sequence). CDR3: CASSPLETQYF. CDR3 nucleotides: TGTGCCAGCAGCCCTCTGGAGACCCAGTACTTC.

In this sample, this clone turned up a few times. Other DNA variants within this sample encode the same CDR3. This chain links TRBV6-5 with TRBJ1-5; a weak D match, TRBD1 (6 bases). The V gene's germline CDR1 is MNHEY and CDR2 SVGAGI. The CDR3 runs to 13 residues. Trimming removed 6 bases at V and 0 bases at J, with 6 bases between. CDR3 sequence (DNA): TGTGCCAGCAGAGGGGGTAGCAATCAGCCCCAGCATTTT. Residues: CASRGGSNQPQHF.

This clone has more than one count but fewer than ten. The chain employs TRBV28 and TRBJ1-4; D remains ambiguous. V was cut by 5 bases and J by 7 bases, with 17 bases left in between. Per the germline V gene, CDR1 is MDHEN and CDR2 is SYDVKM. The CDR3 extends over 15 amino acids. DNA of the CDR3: TGTGCCAGCAGTGATTCGCGCGGCGCAGGTGAAAAACTGTTTTTT. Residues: CASSDSRGAGEKLFF. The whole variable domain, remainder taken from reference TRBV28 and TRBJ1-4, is DVKVTQSSRYLVKRTGEKVFLECVQDMDHENMFWYRQDPGLGLRLIYFSYDVKMKEKGDIPEGYSVSREKKERFSLILESASTNQTSMYLCASSDSRGAGEKLFFGSGTQLSVL.

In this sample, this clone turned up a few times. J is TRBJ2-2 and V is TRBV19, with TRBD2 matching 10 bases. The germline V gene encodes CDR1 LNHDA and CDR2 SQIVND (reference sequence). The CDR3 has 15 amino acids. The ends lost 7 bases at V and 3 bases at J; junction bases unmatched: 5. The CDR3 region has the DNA TGTGCCAGTACCCTAGCGGGGGAAGACACCGGGGAGCTGTTTTTT. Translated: CASTLAGEDTGELFF.